This T cell receptor (beta chain) derives from a study of cytomegalovirus exposure and HLA in healthy donors. Study results and limitations: One later analysis, an examination of the 120 or so validation repertoires, found that first-cohort TCR clusters tended to co-occur in them. About 180 TCR beta chains were listed as cytomegalovirus-associated.

About this clone: The antigen is not known.

Profiled with immunoSEQ multiplex PCR; TCRdb holds only in-frame clones, not every one. The sample has 250,000 to 400,000 clones, approximately 86% seen once. The sequenced sample consisted of PBMCs. The TCR sequence derives from a man aged 30 to 45 in good health and CMV-seronegative.

CDR3 DNA sequence: TGTGCCAGCAGCCTAGGGGGTAGCACAGATACGCAGTATTTT. Its translation is CASSLGGSTDTQYF. The V gene is TRBV5-4, the J gene TRBJ2-3, with D possibly TRBD1 on 6 matching bases. The CDR3 is made up of 14 amino acids. Between the trimmed V and J ends, which lost 4 bases and 0 bases, there was a span of 9 bases. The germline CDR1 and CDR2 sequences are SGHNT and YYREEE (reference sequence).